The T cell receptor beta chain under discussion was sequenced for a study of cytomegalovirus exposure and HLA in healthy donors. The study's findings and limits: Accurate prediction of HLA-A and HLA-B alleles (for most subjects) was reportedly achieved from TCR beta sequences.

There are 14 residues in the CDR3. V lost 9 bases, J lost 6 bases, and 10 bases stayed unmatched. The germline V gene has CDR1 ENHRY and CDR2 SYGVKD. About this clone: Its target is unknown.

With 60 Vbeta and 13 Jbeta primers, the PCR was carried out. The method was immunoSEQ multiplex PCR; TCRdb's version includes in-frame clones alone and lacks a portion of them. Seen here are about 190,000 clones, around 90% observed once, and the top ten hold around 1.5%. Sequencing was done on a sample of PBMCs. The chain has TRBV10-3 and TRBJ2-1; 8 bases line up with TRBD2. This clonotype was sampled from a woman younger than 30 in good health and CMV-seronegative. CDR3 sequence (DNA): TGTGCCATGACTCAGGGACTAGGCGGCAATGAGCAGTTCTTC. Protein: CAMTQGLGGNEQFF.